This T cell receptor (beta chain) was sequenced in a study of blood T cell repertoires in COVID-19. Study context: The analysed material was cDNA or gDNA that came from T cells, B-cell-depleted T cells, or PBMCs.

Per germline, CDR1 SGDLS and CDR2 YYNGEE. V dropped 3 bases and J dropped 4; count of bases not matched to a gene: 11. The CDR3 extends over 16 amino acids. Sequencing was performed with immunoSEQ multiplex PCR; in TCRdb, only in-frame clones are kept and a portion is missing. The table records around 100,000 clones, about 80% of them present only once. The receptor was isolated from a man between 70 and 80 years old with active or convalescent COVID-19. Sequenced: peripheral blood. The genes are TRBV9 and TRBJ2-5, with TRBD2 identical over 8 bases. The CDR3 DNA sequence: TGTGCCAGCAGCGAGGGCAGCGGGAGTTTACCAGAGACCCAGTACTTC. It codes for CASSEGSGSLPETQYF.